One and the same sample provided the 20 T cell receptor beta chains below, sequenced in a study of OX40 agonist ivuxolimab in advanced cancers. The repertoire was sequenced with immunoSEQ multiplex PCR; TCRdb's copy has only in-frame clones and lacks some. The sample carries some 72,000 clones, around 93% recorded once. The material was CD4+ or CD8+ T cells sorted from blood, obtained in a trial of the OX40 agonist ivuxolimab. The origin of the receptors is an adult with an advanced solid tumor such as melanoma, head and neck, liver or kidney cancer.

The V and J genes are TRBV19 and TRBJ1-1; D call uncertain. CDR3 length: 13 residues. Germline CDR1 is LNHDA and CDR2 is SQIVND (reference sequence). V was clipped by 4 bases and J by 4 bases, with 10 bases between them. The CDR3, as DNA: TGTGCCAGTAGTAAGGCAGGTTTCACTGAAGCTTTCTTT. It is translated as CASSKAGFTEAFF.

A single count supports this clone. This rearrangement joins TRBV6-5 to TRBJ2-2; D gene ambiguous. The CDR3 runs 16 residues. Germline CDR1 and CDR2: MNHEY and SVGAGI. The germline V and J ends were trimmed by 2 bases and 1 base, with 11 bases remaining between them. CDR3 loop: CASSYLLSRNTGELFF. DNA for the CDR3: TGTGCCAGCAGTTACCTACTATCTAGGAACACCGGGGAGCTGTTTTTT.

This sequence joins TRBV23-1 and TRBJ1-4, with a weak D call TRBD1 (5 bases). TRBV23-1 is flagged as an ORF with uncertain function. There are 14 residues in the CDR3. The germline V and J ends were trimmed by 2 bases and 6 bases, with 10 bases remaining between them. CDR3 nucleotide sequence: TGCGCCAGCAGTCAAACGGGCAGGGATGAAAAACTGTTTTTT. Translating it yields CASSQTGRDEKLFF.

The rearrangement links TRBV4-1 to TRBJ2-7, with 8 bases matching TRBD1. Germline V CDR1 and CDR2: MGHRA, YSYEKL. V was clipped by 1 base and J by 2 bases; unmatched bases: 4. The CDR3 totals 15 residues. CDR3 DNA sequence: TGCGCCAGCAGCCAAGCTGACAGGGGAACCTACGAGCAGTACTTC. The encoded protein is CASSQADRGTYEQYF.

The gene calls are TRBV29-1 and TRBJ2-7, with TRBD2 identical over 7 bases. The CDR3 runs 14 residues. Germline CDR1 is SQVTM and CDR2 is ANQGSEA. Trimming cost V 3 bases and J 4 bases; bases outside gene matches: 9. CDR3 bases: TGCAGCGTTGAGGATCGGGGGGTTGATTACGAGCAGTACTTC. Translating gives CSVEDRGVDYEQYF.

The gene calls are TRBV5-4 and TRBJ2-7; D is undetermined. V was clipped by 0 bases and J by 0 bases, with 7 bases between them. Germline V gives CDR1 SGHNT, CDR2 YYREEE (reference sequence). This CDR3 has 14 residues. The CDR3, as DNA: TGTGCCAGCAGCTTGGCACAGAGCTCCTACGAGCAGTACTTC. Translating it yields CASSLAQSSYEQYF.

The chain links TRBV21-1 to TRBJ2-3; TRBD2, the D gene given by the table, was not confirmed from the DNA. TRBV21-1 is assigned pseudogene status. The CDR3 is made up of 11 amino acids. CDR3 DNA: TGTGCCAGCATTAAGCGGGATACGCAGTATTTT. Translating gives CASIKRDTQYF.

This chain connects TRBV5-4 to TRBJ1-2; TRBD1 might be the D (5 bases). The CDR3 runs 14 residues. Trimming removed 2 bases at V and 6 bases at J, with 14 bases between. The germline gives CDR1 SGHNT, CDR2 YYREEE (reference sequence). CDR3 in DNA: TGTGCCAGCAGCTTTCGGGGGGGTGGCCATGGCTACACCTTC. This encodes CASSFRGGGHGYTF.

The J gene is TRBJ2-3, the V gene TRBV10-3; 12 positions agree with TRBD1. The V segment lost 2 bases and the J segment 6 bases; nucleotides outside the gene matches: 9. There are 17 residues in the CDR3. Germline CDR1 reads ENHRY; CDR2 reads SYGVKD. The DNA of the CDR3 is TGTGCCATCAGTGAGGGCGGGACAGGGGGCGAATCCGATACGCAGTATTTT. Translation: CAISEGGTGGESDTQYF.

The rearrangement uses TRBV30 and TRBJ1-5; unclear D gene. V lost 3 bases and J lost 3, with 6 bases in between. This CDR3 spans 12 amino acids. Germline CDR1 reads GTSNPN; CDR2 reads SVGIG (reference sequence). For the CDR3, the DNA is TGTGCCTGGAGCAATTTCAATCAGCCCCAGCATTTT. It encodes CAWSNFNQPQHF.

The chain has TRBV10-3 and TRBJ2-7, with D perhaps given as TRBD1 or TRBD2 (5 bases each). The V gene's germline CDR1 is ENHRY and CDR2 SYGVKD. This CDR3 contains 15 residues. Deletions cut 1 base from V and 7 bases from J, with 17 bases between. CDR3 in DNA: TGTGCCATCAGTGAGTGGGGTGGGCAGGGAGTTGAGCAGTACTTC. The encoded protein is CAISEWGGQGVEQYF.

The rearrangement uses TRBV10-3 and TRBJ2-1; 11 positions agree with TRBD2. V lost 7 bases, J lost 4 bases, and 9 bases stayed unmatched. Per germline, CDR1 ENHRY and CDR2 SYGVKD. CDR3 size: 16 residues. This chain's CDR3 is CAIKQRTSGRYNEQFF. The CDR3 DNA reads TGTGCCATCAAACAGAGGACTAGCGGGCGATACAATGAGCAGTTCTTC.

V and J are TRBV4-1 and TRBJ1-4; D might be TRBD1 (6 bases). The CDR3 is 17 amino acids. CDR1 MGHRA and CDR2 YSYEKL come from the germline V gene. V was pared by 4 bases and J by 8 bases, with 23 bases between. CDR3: CASSLQGGLAGKEKLFF. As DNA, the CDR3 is TGCGCCAGCAGCCTACAGGGCGGCCTGGCGGGGAAAGAAAAACTGTTTTTT.

The CDR3 sequence: CASSLNSGTDVDGTF. Written as DNA, the CDR3 is TGTGCCAGCAGTCTAAACTCCGGGACGGACGTCGACGGGACCTTC. The rearrangement uses TRBV6-7 and TRBJ1-2; maybe TRBD1 (5 bases). TRBV6-7 counts as an open reading frame of uncertain function. The CDR3 length is 15 residues. The ends were cut back, 5 bases at V and 14 bases at J, with 27 bases in the middle.

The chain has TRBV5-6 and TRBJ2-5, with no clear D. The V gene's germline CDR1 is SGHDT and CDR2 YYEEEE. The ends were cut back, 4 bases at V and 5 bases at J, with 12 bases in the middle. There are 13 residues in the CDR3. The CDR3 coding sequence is TGTGCCAGCAGCCTAGGCGAGAGGGAGACCCAGTACTTC. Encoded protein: CASSLGERETQYF. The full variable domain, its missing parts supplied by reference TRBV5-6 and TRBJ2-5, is DAGVTQSPTHLIKTRGQQVTLRCSPKSGHDTVSWYQQALGQGPQFIFQYYEEEERQRGNFPDRFSGHQFPNYSSELNVNALLLGDSALYLCASSLGERETQYFGPGTRLLVL.

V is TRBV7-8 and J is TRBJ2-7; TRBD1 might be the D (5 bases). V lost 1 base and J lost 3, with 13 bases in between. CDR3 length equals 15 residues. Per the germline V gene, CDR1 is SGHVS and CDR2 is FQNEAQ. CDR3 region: CASSLGPRAYYEQYF. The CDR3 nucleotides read TGTGCCAGCAGCTTAGGTCCCAGGGCCTACTACGAGCAGTACTTC.

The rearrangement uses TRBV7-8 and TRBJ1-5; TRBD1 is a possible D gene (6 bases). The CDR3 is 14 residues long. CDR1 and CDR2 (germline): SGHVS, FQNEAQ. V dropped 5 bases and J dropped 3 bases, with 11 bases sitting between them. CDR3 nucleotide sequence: TGTGCCAGCAGCCCTACAGGGTTCAATCAGCCCCAGCATTTT. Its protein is CASSPTGFNQPQHF.

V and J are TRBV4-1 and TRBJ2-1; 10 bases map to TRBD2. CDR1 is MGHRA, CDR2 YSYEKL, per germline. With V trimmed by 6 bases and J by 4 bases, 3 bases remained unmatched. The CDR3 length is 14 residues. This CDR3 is CASRASGGYNEQFF. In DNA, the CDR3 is TGCGCCAGCAGGGCTAGCGGGGGTTACAATGAGCAGTTCTTC.

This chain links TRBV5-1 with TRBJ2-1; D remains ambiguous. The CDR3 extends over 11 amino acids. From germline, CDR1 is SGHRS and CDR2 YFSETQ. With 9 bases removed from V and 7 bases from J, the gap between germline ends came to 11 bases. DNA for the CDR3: TGCGCCATCAAATACGATAATGAGCAGTTCTTC. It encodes CAIKYDNEQFF.

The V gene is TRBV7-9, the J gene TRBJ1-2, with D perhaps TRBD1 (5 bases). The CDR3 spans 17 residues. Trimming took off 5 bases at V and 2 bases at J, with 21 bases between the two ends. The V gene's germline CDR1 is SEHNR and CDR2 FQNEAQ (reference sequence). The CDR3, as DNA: TGTGCCAGCAGCCCGACTGGTGGGGGGGTGCGAAACTATGGCTACACCTTC. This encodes CASSPTGGGVRNYGYTF.